The 14 T cell receptor beta chains in this list originate from one sample, sequenced in a study of blood T cell repertoires in COVID-19. Here immunoSEQ multiplex PCR was the method, and the copy in TCRdb shows in-frame clones only, minus some. The sample holds over 400,000 clones; approximately 83% are singletons and the top ten take roughly 3.2%. The sequenced sample consisted of peripheral blood. The receptors were gathered from a human donor in a cohort sampled during active COVID-19.

The rearrangement uses TRBV27 and TRBJ2-2; 13 bases align to TRBD2. The germline V gene has CDR1 MNHEY and CDR2 SMNVEV (reference sequence). CDR3 length equals 18 residues. The J segment lost 7 bases and the V segment lost 3 bases, leaving 11 bases of the junction unmatched. DNA of the CDR3: TGTGCCAGCAGTTTCCGACAGTTTCGACTAGCGGGGGGCGGGGAGCTGTTTTTT. This translates into CASSFRQFRLAGGGELFF.

As concerns this clone: Relative to the germline gene, one junction end is altered; a read error may explain this. The chain joins TRBV30 to TRBJ1-4; 10 nucleotides agree with TRBD1. This CDR3 comprises 14 residues. CDR1 is GTSNPN, CDR2 SVGIG, per germline (reference sequence). CDR3 in amino acids: CAWSEVSAGQGVSF. For the CDR3, the DNA is TGTGCCTGGAGTGAAGTTAGCGCCGGACAGGGGGTTTCGTTT.

This clone was seen only once. The chain joins TRBV6-5 to TRBJ1-4; 7 bases are a match to TRBD1. The germline V gene encodes CDR1 MNHEY and CDR2 SVGAGI. V trimming: 0 bases; J trimming: 7 bases; junction bases outside the gene matches: 8. The CDR3 totals 16 residues. The CDR3 sequence: CASSYSIAGGGEKLFF. CDR3 in DNA: TGTGCCAGCAGTTACTCGATAGCAGGGGGAGGTGAAAAACTGTTTTTT.

The chain employs TRBV7-2 and TRBJ1-3; tentatively, D is TRBD1 (6 bases). Germline lookup yields CDR1 SGHTA and CDR2 FQGNSA. Trimming stripped 1 base from V and 4 bases from J, with 17 bases between. CDR3 length: 17 residues. CDR3 residues: CASSLVLRGGSGNTIYF. The DNA of the CDR3 is TGTGCCAGCAGCTTAGTTTTAAGAGGGGGATCAGGAAACACCATATATTTT.

This clone was detected only once. The genes are TRBV19 and TRBJ1-5; the D is unclear. CDR1 is LNHDA, CDR2 SQIVND, per germline (reference sequence). CDR3 length equals 14 residues. V was shortened by 3 bases and J by 4 bases, with 10 bases between the two germline ends. CDR3 nucleotides: TGTGCCAGTAGTATCTGGGCTGGGAATCAGCCCCAGCATTTT. Residues: CASSIWAGNQPQHF.

V gene TRBV2 combines with J gene TRBJ1-1; the D gene is possibly TRBD1 (6 bases). Per the germline V gene, CDR1 is SNHLY and CDR2 is FYNNEI. Trimming took off 3 bases at V and 8 bases at J, with 16 bases between the two ends. The CDR3 extends over 14 amino acids. The CDR3 reads CASSEWLQGEEAFF. In nucleotides, the CDR3 is TGTGCCAGCAGTGAGTGGCTACAGGGAGAGGAAGCTTTCTTT.

The chain employs TRBV19 and TRBJ1-5; a weak D match, TRBD1 (5 bases). Germline lookup yields CDR1 LNHDA and CDR2 SQIVND (reference sequence). V lost 4 bases to trimming and J lost 0 bases, with 16 bases between them. The CDR3 has 17 amino acids. CDR3 nucleotides: TGTGCCAGTAGTACCCTCCGACAGCCCTATAGCAATCAGCCCCAGCATTTT. It codes for CASSTLRQPYSNQPQHF.

V and J are TRBV19 and TRBJ2-1; 11 bases fit TRBD1. J gave up 7 bases and V 3 bases, and 5 bases lay outside the gene matches. The CDR3 length is 15 residues. Germline CDR1 LNHDA, CDR2 SQIVND (reference sequence). CDR3: CASSMNGQGANEQFF. As DNA, the CDR3 is TGTGCCAGTAGTATGAATGGACAGGGGGCGAATGAGCAGTTCTTC.

This chain uses TRBV5-1 with TRBJ1-2, with D possibly TRBD1 on 5 matching bases. CDR1 SGHRS and CDR2 YFSETQ come from the germline V gene. Deletions cut 0 bases from V and 6 bases from J, with 9 bases between. This CDR3 is built from 13 residues. DNA of the CDR3: TGCGCCAGCAGCTTGGCCGGGGGGAATGGCTACACCTTC. It encodes CASSLAGGNGYTF.

This chain uses TRBV3-1 (or the pseudogene TRBV3-2) with TRBJ2-3; 9 bases line up with TRBD2. The V segment lost 4 bases and the J segment 2 bases; nucleotides outside the gene matches: 7. Germline V gene data show CDR1 as LGHDT and CDR2 as YNNKEL (reference sequence). The CDR3 loop spans 16 amino acids. The CDR3 nucleotides read TGTGCCAGCAGCCTCCGATTAGCGGGAGACACAGATACGCAGTATTTT. Translation gives CASSLRLAGDTDTQYF.

V and J are TRBV29-1 and TRBJ2-7; 7 positions match TRBD2. This CDR3 is 15 amino acids long. Germline-derived CDR1 and CDR2 are SQVTM and ANQGSEA. Trimming cost V 2 bases and J 1 base; bases outside gene matches: 8. CDR3 amino acids: CSVETGGGLSYEQYF. CDR3 coding DNA: TGCAGCGTTGAAACGGGGGGAGGGTTGTCCTACGAGCAGTACTTC.

This clone occurred a few times. The chain uses TRBV6-5 and TRBJ1-2; 11 bases align to TRBD1. V lost 6 bases, J lost 2 bases, and 5 bases stayed unmatched. The CDR3 consists of 15 residues. CDR1 is MNHEY, CDR2 SVGAGI, per germline. The CDR3 spells CASRDRGRGNYGYTF. CDR3 sequence (DNA): TGTGCCAGCAGGGACAGGGGGCGCGGAAACTATGGCTACACCTTC.

V usage is TRBV5-1 and J usage is TRBJ2-3; D may be TRBD2 (5 bases). Germline CDR1 and CDR2: SGHRS and YFSETQ. Trimming removed 4 bases at V and 3 bases at J, with 18 bases between. The CDR3 has 16 amino acids. CDR3 protein: CASSLGSAGGTDTQYF. DNA of the CDR3: TGCGCCAGCAGCCTCGGCAGCGCGGGTGGAACAGATACGCAGTATTTT.

The chain recombines TRBV7-8 with TRBJ2-1; 10 nucleotides match TRBD2. The CDR3 runs to 15 residues. Germline CDR1 reads SGHVS; CDR2 reads FQNEAQ. With V trimmed by 3 bases and J by 8 bases, 7 bases remained unmatched. CDR3 coding DNA: TGTGCCAGCAGCTTTCTAGCGGGAGTGAAGGATGAGCAGTTCTTC. Translating it yields CASSFLAGVKDEQFF.